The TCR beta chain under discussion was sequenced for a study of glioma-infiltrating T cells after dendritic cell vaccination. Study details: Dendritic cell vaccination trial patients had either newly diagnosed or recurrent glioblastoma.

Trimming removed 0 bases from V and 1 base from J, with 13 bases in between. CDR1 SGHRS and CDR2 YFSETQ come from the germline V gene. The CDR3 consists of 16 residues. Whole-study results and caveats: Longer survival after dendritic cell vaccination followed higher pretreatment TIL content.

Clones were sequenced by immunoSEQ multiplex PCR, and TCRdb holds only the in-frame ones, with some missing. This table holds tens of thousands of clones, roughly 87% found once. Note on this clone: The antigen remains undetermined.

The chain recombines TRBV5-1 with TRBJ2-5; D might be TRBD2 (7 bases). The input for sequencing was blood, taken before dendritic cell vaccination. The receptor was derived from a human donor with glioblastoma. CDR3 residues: CASSLATGRGQETQYF. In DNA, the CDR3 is TGCGCCAGCAGCTTGGCTACAGGGAGGGGCCAAGAGACCCAGTACTTC.